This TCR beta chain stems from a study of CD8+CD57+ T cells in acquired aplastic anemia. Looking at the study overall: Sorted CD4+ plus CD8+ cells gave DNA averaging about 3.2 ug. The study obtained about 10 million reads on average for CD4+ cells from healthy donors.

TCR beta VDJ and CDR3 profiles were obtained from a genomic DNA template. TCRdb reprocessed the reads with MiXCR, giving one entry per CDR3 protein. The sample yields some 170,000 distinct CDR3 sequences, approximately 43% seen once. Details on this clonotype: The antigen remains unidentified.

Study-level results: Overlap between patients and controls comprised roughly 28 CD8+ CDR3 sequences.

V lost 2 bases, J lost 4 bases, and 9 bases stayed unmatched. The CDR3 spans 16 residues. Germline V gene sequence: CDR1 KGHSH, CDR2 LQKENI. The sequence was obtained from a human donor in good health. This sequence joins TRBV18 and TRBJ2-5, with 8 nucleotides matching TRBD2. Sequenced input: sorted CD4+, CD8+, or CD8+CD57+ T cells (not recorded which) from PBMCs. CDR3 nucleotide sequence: TGTGCCAGCTCACCAACTAGCGGTAGAGCGGGAGAGACCCAGTACTTC. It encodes CASSPTSGRAGETQYF.